The T cell receptor beta chain described here comes from a study of OX40 agonist ivuxolimab in advanced cancers. Study conclusions and caveats: There was clonal expansion of CD4+ and CD8+ blood T cells by week 6 at 0.1 to 3.0 mg/kg.

Germline assignment: CDR1 MNHEY and CDR2 SVGAGI. CDR3 length: 12 residues. The germline V and J ends were trimmed by 6 bases and 7 bases, with 12 bases remaining between them. On this clone: The antigen is not known.

The table came from immunoSEQ multiplex PCR; TCRdb's copy has only in-frame clones and leaves some out. The sample lists tens of thousands of clones, almost 85% occurring once. This TCR was recovered from an adult with an advanced solid tumor such as melanoma, head and neck, liver or kidney cancer. The chain couples TRBV6-5 to TRBJ2-5; a possible D gene is TRBD2 (6 bases). The sample here was CD4+ or CD8+ T cells sorted from blood, taken in a trial of the OX40 agonist ivuxolimab. CDR3: CASSRVGGTQYF. CDR3 DNA: TGTGCCAGCAGCCGAGTCGGGGGGACCCAGTACTTC.